This T cell receptor (beta chain) was captured in a study of control samples from healthy donors and cancer patients. Between the trimmed V and J ends, which lost 3 bases and 3 bases, there was a span of 8 bases. This CDR3 region has 13 residues. Germline V CDR1 and CDR2: LNHDA, SQIVND (reference sequence). Data came from immunoSEQ multiplex PCR; TCRdb stores just in-frame clones and leaves some out. The sample yields about 160,000 clones, 96% seen once. This rearrangement joins TRBV19 to TRBJ1-1, with D perhaps TRBD1 (5 bases). Sequences were obtained from blood. This TCR was recovered from a woman in her thirties in good health. CDR3 region: CASSMLGDTEAFF. The DNA for the CDR3 is TGTGCCAGTAGTATGTTGGGGGACACTGAAGCTTTCTTT.